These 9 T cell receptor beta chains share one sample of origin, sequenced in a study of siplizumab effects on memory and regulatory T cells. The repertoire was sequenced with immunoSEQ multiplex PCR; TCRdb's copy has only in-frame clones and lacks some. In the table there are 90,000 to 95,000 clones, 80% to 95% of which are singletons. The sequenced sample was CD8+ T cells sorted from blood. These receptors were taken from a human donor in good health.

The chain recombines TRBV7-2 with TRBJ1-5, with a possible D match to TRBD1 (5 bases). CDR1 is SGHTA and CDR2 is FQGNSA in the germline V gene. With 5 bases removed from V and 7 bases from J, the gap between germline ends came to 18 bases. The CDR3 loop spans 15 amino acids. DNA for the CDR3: TGTGCCAGCAGCGTAAGAGACAGTGTGTTCCAGCCCCAGCATTTT. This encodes CASSVRDSVFQPQHF.

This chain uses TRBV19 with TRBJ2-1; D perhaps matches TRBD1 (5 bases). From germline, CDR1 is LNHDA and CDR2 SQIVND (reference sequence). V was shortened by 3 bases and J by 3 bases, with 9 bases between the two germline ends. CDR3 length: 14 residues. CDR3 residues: CASSIGAVYNEQFF. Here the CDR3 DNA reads TGTGCCAGTAGTATTGGGGCCGTCTACAATGAGCAGTTCTTC.

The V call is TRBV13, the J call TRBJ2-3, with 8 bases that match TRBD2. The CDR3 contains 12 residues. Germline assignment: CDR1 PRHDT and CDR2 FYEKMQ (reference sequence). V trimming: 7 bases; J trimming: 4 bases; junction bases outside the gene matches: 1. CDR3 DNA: TGTGCCAGCACCGGGGGGGCAGATACGCAGTATTTT. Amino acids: CASTGGADTQYF.

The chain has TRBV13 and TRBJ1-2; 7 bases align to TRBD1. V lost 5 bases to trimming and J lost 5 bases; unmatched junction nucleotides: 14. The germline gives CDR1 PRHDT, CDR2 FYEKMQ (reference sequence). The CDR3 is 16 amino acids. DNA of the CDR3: TGTGCCAGCAGCGACGCACCCGGCAGGGGGGGTTATGGCTACACCTTC. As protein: CASSDAPGRGGYGYTF.

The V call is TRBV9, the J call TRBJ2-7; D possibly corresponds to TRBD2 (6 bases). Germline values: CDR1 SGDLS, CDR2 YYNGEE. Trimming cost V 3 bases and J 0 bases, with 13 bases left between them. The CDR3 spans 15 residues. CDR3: CASSASGQDSYEQYF. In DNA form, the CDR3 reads TGTGCCAGCAGCGCCAGCGGGCAGGACTCCTACGAGCAGTACTTC.

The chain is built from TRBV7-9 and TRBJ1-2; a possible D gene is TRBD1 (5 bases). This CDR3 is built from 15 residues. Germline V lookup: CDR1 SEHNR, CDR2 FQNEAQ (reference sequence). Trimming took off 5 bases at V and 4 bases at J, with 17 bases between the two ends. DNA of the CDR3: TGTGCCAGCAGCGCCCGGGACGGCTTCCTCTATGGCTACACCTTC. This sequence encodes CASSARDGFLYGYTF.

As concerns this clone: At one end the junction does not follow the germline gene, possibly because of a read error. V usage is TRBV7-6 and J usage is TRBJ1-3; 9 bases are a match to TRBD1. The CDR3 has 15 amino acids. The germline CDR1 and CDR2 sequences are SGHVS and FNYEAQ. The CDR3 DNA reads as TGTGCCAGCAGCATTGGGACAGGGCCTGGAAACGCCATATATTTT. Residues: CASSIGTGPGNAIYF. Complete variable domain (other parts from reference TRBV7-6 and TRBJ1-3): GAGVSQSPRYKVTKRGQDVALRCDPISGHVSLYWYRQALGQGPEFLTYFNYEAQQDKSGLPNDRFSAERPEGSISTLTIQRTEQRDSAMYRCASSIGTGPGNAIYFGEGSWLTVV.

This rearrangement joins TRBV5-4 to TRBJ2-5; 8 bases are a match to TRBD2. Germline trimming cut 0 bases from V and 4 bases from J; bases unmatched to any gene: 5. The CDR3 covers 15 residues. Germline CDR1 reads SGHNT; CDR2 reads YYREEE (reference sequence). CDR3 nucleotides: TGTGCCAGCAGCTTGGTCGGGGGGGCGATAGAGACCCAGTACTTC. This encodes CASSLVGGAIETQYF.

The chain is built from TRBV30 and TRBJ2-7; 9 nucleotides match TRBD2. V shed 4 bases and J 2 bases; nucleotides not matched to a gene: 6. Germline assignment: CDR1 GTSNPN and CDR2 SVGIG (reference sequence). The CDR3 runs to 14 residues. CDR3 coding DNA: TGTGCCTGGACTCAGCGGGAGGCCCCCTACGAGCAGTACTTC. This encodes CAWTQREAPYEQYF. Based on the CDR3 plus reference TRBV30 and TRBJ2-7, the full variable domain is SQTIHQWPATLVQPVGSPLSLECTVEGTSNPNLYWYRQAAGRGLQLLFYSVGIGQISSEVPQNLSASRPQDRQFILSSKKLLLSDSGFYLCAWTQREAPYEQYFGPGTRLTVT.